Listed below are T cell receptor beta chains from one sample, sequenced in a study of blood T cell repertoires in COVID-19. Some clones are missing from TCRdb's copy, which holds only in-frame ones; the method was immunoSEQ multiplex PCR. The sample has around 150,000 clones, around 73% seen once. Source material: peripheral blood. Receptors were obtained from a man aged 60 to 69 who had recovered from COVID-19. Each CDR3 is given with its conserved first and last residue. The D gene is left open where the match is weak. Expanded clones get a size class; other rows say once, few or many, or leave the size out.

>TRBJ2-1|NA|NA|TRBV7-9
CASSLVGVGEQFF
TGTGCCAGCAGCCTTGTAGGGGTAGGTGAGCAGTTCTTC
>TRBJ2-7|NA|NA|TRBV28
CASSVAEYEQYF
TGTGCCAGCAGTGTAGCGGAGTACGAGCAGTACTTC
>TRBJ2-3|NA|TRBD2|TRBV5-1
CASSRETSGYTDTQYF
TGCGCCAGCAGCCGGGAGACTAGCGGGTATACAGATACGCAGTATTTT
>TRBJ1-6|NA|NA|TRBV5-1
CASSLLAGMGHSPLHF
TGCGCCAGCAGCTTGTTGGCGGGGATGGGTCATTCACCCCTCCACTTT
>TRBJ2-5|NA|NA|TRBV9
CASSPRGGSGETQYF
TGTGCCAGCAGCCCTCGTGGGGGGTCGGGGGAGACCCAGTACTTC
>TRBJ2-7|NA|TRBD1|TRBV19
CASSPGTVPYEQYF
TGTGCCAGTAGTCCAGGGACAGTGCCCTACGAGCAGTACTTC
>TRBJ2-2|NA|NA|TRBV6-1
CASSEEQGWTGELFF
TGTGCCAGCAGTGAAGAGCAGGGTTGGACCGGGGAGCTGTTTTTT
>TRBJ1-4|NA|NA|TRBV12-2
CASRLHSPNEKLFF
TGTGCAAGTCGCTTACACAGTCCTAATGAAAAACTGTTTTTT
>TRBJ1-1|NA|NA|TRBV5-5
CASSLGVTEAFF
TGTGCCAGCAGCCTAGGGGTCACTGAAGCTTTCTTT
>TRBJ2-5|NA|TRBD2|TRBV6-2/TRBV6-3
CASSRLAGVKETQYF
TGTGCCAGCAGCCGACTAGCGGGGGTTAAAGAGACCCAGTACTTC
>TRBJ1-4|NA|NA|TRBV4-3
CASSQNSATNEKLFF
TGCGCCAGCAGCCAAAACAGTGCAACTAATGAAAAACTGTTTTTT
>TRBJ2-7|once|TRBD2|TRBV5-6
CASSFGLGDEQYF
TGTGCCAGCAGCTTCGGACTAGGCGATGAGCAGTACTTC
>TRBJ1-2|NA|NA|TRBV5-1
CASSLGWDFAYGYTF
TGCGCCAGCAGCTTGGGTTGGGACTTTGCCTATGGCTACACCTTC
>TRBJ2-6|NA|NA|TRBV3-1/TRBV3-2
CASSHLGLSGANVLTF
TGTGCCAGCAGCCATTTGGGCCTCTCTGGGGCCAACGTCCTGACTTTC
>TRBJ2-7|few|NA|TRBV28
CASGQGYEQYF
TGTGCCAGCGGCCAGGGGTATGAGCAGTACTTC
>TRBJ1-1|NA|TRBD1|TRBV19
CASRTGWVTEAFF
TGTGCCAGTAGGACAGGGTGGGTGACTGAAGCTTTCTTT
>TRBJ1-6|few|NA|TRBV5-1
CASSLGASSYNSPLHF
TGCGCCAGCAGCTTGGGGGCCAGCTCCTATAATTCACCCCTCCACTTT
>TRBJ1-2|NA|NA|TRBV12-3/TRBV12-4
CASSLRGGKYTF
TGTGCCAGCAGTTTAAGGGGGGGCAAATACACCTTC
>TRBJ1-5|NA|NA|TRBV10-3
CAISESGGASNQPQHF
TGTGCCATCAGTGAGTCTGGGGGGGCAAGCAATCAGCCCCAGCATTTT
>TRBJ2-5|NA|NA|TRBV30
CAWQTGKQETQYF
TGTGCCTGGCAGACAGGCAAGCAAGAGACCCAGTACTTC
>TRBJ2-3|NA|NA|TRBV7-7
CASSLTHGNTDTQYF
TGTGCTAGCAGCTTAACCCACGGTAACACAGATACGCAGTATTTT
>TRBJ2-7|NA|TRBD1|TRBV30
CAWKWGQGDYEQYF
TGTGCCTGGAAGTGGGGACAGGGGGACTACGAGCAGTACTTC
>TRBJ1-2|NA|TRBD1|TRBV5-4
CASSLETGNYGYTF
TGTGCCAGCAGCTTGGAGACAGGGAACTATGGCTACACCTTC
>TRBJ2-5|once|NA|TRBV7-2
CASTLKGGGGTQYF
TGTGCCAGCACCCTTAAGGGGGGCGGGGGGACCCAGTACTTC
>TRBJ2-2|NA|TRBD2|TRBV5-1
CASSLGGLSGTNTGELFF
TGCGCCAGCAGCTTGGGAGGACTAAGCGGGACGAACACCGGGGAGCTGTTTTTT
>TRBJ2-3|NA|NA|TRBV5-1
CASSVGAETDTQYF
TGCGCCAGCAGCGTTGGAGCGGAGACAGATACGCAGTATTTT
>TRBJ1-1|NA|NA|TRBV28
CASSGAVGAFF
TGTGCCAGCAGTGGGGCGGTGGGAGCTTTCTTT
>TRBJ2-7|NA|NA|TRBV9
CASSVGREPTYEQYF
TGTGCCAGCAGCGTAGGCCGGGAGCCAACCTACGAGCAGTACTTC